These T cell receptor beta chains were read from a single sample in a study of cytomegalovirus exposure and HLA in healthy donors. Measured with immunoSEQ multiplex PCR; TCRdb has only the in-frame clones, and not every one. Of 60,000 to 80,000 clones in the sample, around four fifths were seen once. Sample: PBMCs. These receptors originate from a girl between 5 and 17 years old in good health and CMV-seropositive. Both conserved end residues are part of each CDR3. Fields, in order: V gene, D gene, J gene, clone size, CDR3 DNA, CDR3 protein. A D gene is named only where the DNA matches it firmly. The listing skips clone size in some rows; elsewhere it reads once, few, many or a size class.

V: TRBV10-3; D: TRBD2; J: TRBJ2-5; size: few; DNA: TGTGCCATCAGCGACGGGACTACAATTCGGGAGACCCAGTACTTC; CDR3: CAISDGTTIRETQYF
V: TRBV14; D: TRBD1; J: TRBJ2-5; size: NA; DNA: TGTGCCAGCAGCCCGTGGACAGGGGGAGGCGAGACCCAGTACTTC; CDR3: CASSPWTGGGETQYF
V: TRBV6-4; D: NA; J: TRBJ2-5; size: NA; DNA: TGTGCCAGCAGTGAGAGTCAGGGGAGCCAAGAGACCCAGTACTTC; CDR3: CASSESQGSQETQYF
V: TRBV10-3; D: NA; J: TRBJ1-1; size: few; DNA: TGTGCCACCAGGCGGTTGAACACTGAAGCTTTCTTT; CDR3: CATRRLNTEAFF
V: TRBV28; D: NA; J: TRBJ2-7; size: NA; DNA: TGTGCCAGCAGCTCGCTAGGCCCGCTAACATACGAGCAGTACTTC; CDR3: CASSSLGPLTYEQYF
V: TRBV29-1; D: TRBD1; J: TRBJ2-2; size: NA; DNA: TGCAGCGTTGAAATTACGACAGGGGCAGGGACCGGGGAGCTGTTTTTT; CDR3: CSVEITTGAGTGELFF
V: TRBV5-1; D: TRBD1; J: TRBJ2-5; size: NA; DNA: TGCGCCAGCAGTTCGGCTTTGACAGGGTTCAAGAGAACCCAGTACTTC; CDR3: CASSSALTGFKRTQYF
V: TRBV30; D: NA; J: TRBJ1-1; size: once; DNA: TGTGCCTGGAGTGTCGTCGAAGCTTTCTTT; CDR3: CAWSVVEAFF
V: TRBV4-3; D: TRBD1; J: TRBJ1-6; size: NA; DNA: TGCGCCAGCAGCCAAGTTGGGGGACAGGGCGGTTCACCCCTCCACTTT; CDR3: CASSQVGGQGGSPLHF
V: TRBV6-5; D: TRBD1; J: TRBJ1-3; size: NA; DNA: TGTGCCAGCGGGGACAGCTCTGGAAACACCATATATTTT; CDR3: CASGDSSGNTIYF
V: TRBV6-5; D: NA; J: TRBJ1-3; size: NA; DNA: TGTGCCAGCAGTTACTCGGCAGGGCTAGGGAACACCATATATTTT; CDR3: CASSYSAGLGNTIYF
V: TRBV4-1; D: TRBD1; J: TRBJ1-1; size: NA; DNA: TGCGCCAGCAGCCGATCTGGGACAGCGGTAATCGACCACACTGAAGCTTTCTTT; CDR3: CASSRSGTAVIDHTEAFF
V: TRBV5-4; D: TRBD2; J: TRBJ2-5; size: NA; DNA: TGTGCCAGCAGCTTGGGGACTAGCGGGCCACAAGAGACCCAGTACTTC; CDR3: CASSLGTSGPQETQYF
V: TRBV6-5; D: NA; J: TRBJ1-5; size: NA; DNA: TGTGCCAGCAGTTACTCGACAGTTAGCAATCAGCCCCAGCATTTT; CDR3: CASSYSTVSNQPQHF
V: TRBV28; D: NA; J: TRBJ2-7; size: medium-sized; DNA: TGTGCCAGCGACAGCTTAGGGTACGAGCAGTACTTC; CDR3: CASDSLGYEQYF
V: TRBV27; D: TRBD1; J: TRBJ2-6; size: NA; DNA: TGTGCCAGCCGGTGGGACAGGGAAGCTGGGGCCAACGTCCTGACTTTC; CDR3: CASRWDREAGANVLTF
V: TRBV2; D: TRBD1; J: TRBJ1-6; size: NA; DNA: TGTGCCAGCAGTGAAGAGACAGGGTTTGATTCACCCCTCCACTTT; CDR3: CASSEETGFDSPLHF
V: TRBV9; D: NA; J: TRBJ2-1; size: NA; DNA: TGTGCCAGCCAACCTGGGGGGGCAGGGTCCTACAATGAGCAGTTCTTC; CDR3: CASQPGGAGSYNEQFF
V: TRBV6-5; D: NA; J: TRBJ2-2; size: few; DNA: TGTGCCAGCAGTTCCAGGCCTCGGGGCACCGGGGAGCTGTTTTTT; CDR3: CASSSRPRGTGELFF
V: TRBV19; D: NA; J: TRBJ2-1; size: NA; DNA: TGTGCCAGTATGAGTGGAGGGAATGAGCAGTTCTTC; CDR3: CASMSGGNEQFF
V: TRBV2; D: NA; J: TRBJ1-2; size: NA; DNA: TGTGCCAGCAGCGAGGACCCGGGGTATCGTTCTGGCTACACCTTC; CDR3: CASSEDPGYRSGYTF
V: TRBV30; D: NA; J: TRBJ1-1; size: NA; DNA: TGTGCCTGGAGTGTACCCTCGCGACAGAACACTGAAGCTTTCTTT; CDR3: CAWSVPSRQNTEAFF
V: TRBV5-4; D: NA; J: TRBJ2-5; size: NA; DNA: TGTGCCAGCAGCCGCTGGGATCTCAGGGTATCAGTGGAGACCCAGTACTTC; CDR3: CASSRWDLRVSVETQYF
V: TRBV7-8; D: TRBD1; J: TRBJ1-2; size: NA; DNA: TGTGCCAGCAGCTTATTTTTGGCAGGGGGTTTGGGCTACACCTTC; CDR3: CASSLFLAGGLGYTF
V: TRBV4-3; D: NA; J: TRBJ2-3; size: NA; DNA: TGCGCCAGCAGCCAAGTGGGGCCTGAGGAAAGCACAGATACGCAGTATTTT; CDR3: CASSQVGPEESTDTQYF
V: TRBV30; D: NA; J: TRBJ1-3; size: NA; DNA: TGTGCCTGGAGTGTACGGGTGAGCTCTGGAAACACCATATATTTT; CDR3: CAWSVRVSSGNTIYF
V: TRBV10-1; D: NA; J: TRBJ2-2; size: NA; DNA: TGCGCCAGCGGGGCAGCGAACACCGGGGAGCTGTTTTTT; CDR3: CASGAANTGELFF
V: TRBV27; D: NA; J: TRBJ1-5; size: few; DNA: TGTGCCAGCGGGCCAGATAGCAATCAGCCCCAGCATTTT; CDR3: CASGPDSNQPQHF
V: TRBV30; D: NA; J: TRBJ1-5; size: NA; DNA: TGTGCCTGGAGTGAGGGGTGGAGTCATCAGCCCCAGCATTTT; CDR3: CAWSEGWSHQPQHF
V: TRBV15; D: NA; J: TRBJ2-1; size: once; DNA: TGTGCCACCAGCAGAGGGGAGACCCACAATGAGCAGTTCTTC; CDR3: CATSRGETHNEQFF
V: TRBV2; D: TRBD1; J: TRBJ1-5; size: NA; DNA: TGTGCCAGCAGTGAACGGACAGGGGAGAATCAGCCCCAGCATTTT; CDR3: CASSERTGENQPQHF